Following are 28 T cell receptor beta chains from one sample sequenced in a study of beta chain features in type 1 diabetes. Findings and caveats of the study: Within each of all four CD4+ subsets, Type 1 diabetes patients had TCRB CDR3s that were moderately but significantly shorter.

TCRB transcripts that were expressed got sequenced, as all of the isolated RNA had been reverse transcribed. The table came from immunoSEQ multiplex PCR; TCRdb's copy has only in-frame clones and leaves some out. Among 230,000 or so clones, roughly 16% were seen once, and the ten largest hold approximately 0.086%. What these receptors recognize is not known. What was sequenced was naive CD4+ T cells from blood. These receptors were obtained from a man aged 25-45 years with type 1 diabetes.

This clone was found a few times. This rearrangement joins TRBV25-1 to TRBJ2-1, with 7 bases that match TRBD1. Losses at the gene ends were 4 bases for V and 4 bases for J; bases not matched to a gene: 4. From germline, CDR1 is MGHDK and CDR2 SYGVNS. The CDR3 extends over 14 amino acids. The CDR3 here is CASSGGQLYNEQFF. CDR3 nucleotides: TGTGCCAGCAGTGGGGGACAGCTTTACAATGAGCAGTTCTTC.

This clone was seen more than once but under ten times. The V gene is TRBV30, the J gene TRBJ2-3; maybe TRBD1 (6 bases). Germline V gene sequence: CDR1 GTSNPN, CDR2 SVGIG (reference sequence). The CDR3 is made up of 15 amino acids. V was clipped by 5 bases and J by 3 bases, with 18 bases between them. The CDR3 nucleotides are TGTGCCTGGGGTCACGGGACACCGGCAACAGATACGCAGTATTTT. Translating gives CAWGHGTPATDTQYF.

This clone showed up just a few times. The V and J genes are TRBV5-1 and TRBJ2-1; D not certain. In germline, CDR1 is SGHRS, CDR2 YFSETQ. V was pared by 4 bases and J by 1 base, with 9 bases between. The CDR3 is 14 amino acids. CDR3 amino acids: CASSVIGSYNEQFF. The CDR3 nucleotides are TGCGCCAGCAGCGTGATCGGATCCTACAATGAGCAGTTCTTC.

The V gene is TRBV20-1, the J gene TRBJ2-5; no clear D. Between the trimmed V and J ends, which lost 8 bases and 5 bases, there was a span of 12 bases. This CDR3 region has 11 residues. Germline loops: CDR1 DFQATT, CDR2 SNEGSKA (reference sequence). The CDR3 sequence is CSLETRETQYF. CDR3 nucleotide sequence: TGCAGTTTGGAAACGCGGGAGACCCAGTACTTC.

The chain employs TRBV7-9 and TRBJ2-5; D is unclear. The CDR3 runs 13 residues. V shed 5 bases and J shed 5 bases, with 12 bases lying between them. From germline, CDR1 is SEHNR and CDR2 FQNEAQ (reference sequence). This CDR3 is CASSPSLWETQYF. The CDR3, as DNA: TGTGCCAGCAGCCCATCTTTATGGGAGACCCAGTACTTC.

This clone has just a few counts. This chain uses TRBV14 with TRBJ2-1; D is perhaps TRBD2 (6 bases). The CDR3 covers 14 residues. The ends were cut back, 2 bases at V and 12 bases at J, with 17 bases in the middle. Germline V gene data show CDR1 as SGHDN and CDR2 as FVKESK. This CDR3 reads CASSQMGGDLGQFF. Here the CDR3 DNA reads TGTGCCAGCAGCCAAATGGGCGGGGACCTTGGGCAGTTCTTC.

The rearrangement joins TRBV28 to TRBJ1-2; D perhaps matches TRBD1 (5 bases). With 10 bases removed from V and 0 bases from J, the gap between germline ends came to 15 bases. Germline V gives CDR1 MDHEN, CDR2 SYDVKM. This CDR3 comprises 14 residues. CDR3 sequence: CATRTGGSNYGYTF. As DNA, the CDR3 is TGTGCCACCCGGACGGGGGGTTCTAACTATGGCTACACCTTC.

The rearrangement joins TRBV30 to TRBJ2-1, with D perhaps assigned TRBD1 or TRBD2 (5 bases each). This CDR3 has 12 amino acids. The germline V gene has CDR1 GTSNPN and CDR2 SVGIG (reference sequence). V was clipped by 4 bases and J by 6 bases, with 10 bases between them. The CDR3 here is CAWNPGGNEQFF. In nucleotides, the CDR3 is TGTGCCTGGAACCCTGGGGGCAATGAGCAGTTCTTC.

The rearrangement joins TRBV29-1 to TRBJ1-2; no definite D call. The V end was cut by 5 bases, the J end by 6 bases, with 1 base between. This CDR3 spans 8 amino acids. Germline CDR1 reads SQVTM; CDR2 reads ANQGSEA. CDR3 protein: CSVHGYTF. Here the CDR3 DNA reads TGCAGCGTTCATGGCTACACCTTC.

This clone was picked up a small number of times. The CDR3: CASSLAFNTEAFF. CDR3 in DNA: TGTGCCAGCAGCTTGGCCTTCAACACTGAAGCTTTCTTT. The chain uses TRBV5-6 and TRBJ1-1; D not certain. There are 13 residues in the CDR3. Germline CDR1 and CDR2: SGHDT and YYEEEE. V lost 0 bases to trimming and J lost 2 bases, with 5 bases between them.

This clone was seen a handful of times. The J gene is TRBJ1-1, the V gene TRBV25-1, with a tentative D call TRBD1 (5 bases). CDR1 and CDR2 from the germline V gene are MGHDK and SYGVNS. V was shortened by 4 bases and J by 1 base, with 7 bases between the two germline ends. The CDR3 is made up of 13 amino acids. The CDR3 DNA is TGTGCCAGCAGTGTGACAGAGAACACTGAAGCTTTCTTT. The encoded protein is CASSVTENTEAFF.

This clone came up a few times. The V and J genes are TRBV4-3 and TRBJ2-1; 8 bases match TRBD2. The CDR3 contains 19 residues. With 0 bases clipped from V and 4 bases from J, the junction kept 14 bases outside the gene matches. CDR1 is LGHNA, CDR2 YSLEER, per germline. CDR3 residues: CASSQDPLGAGEGYNEQFF. Written as DNA, the CDR3 is TGCGCCAGCAGCCAAGATCCCCTTGGAGCGGGAGAAGGGTACAATGAGCAGTTCTTC.

This clone was picked up a small number of times. The chain joins TRBV10-3 to TRBJ2-7; 8 nucleotides agree with TRBD1. The CDR3 totals 14 residues. Per the germline V gene, CDR1 is ENHRY and CDR2 is SYGVKD. The junction had 3 bases not matched to a gene; V was cut back by 4 bases and J by 1 base. The CDR3 loop reads CAISGRTGSYEQYF. CDR3 sequence (DNA): TGTGCCATCAGTGGGAGGACAGGGTCCTACGAGCAGTACTTC.

There are a few counts of this clone. The gene calls are TRBV25-1 and TRBJ2-6; D is undetermined. The V gene's germline CDR1 is MGHDK and CDR2 SYGVNS. The CDR3 runs to 14 residues. The V end lost 2 bases, the J end lost 1 base, and 3 bases lay between the germline ends. CDR3 DNA: TGTGCCAGCAGTGAAGCATCTGGGGCCAACGTCCTGACTTTC. Its protein is CASSEASGANVLTF.

V is TRBV14 and J is TRBJ2-3; D uncertain. Germline CDR1 SGHDN, CDR2 FVKESK. V lost 3 bases and J lost 2, with 15 bases in between. This CDR3 spans 16 amino acids. In DNA form, the CDR3 reads TGTGCCAGCAGCCAGGAGAGCGCCCCGGTCACAGATACGCAGTATTTT. Amino acids: CASSQESAPVTDTQYF.

The chain links TRBV29-1 to TRBJ1-1; TRBD1 aligns across 7 bases. This CDR3 is built from 13 residues. Trimming removed 3 bases from V and 9 bases from J; junction bases left unmatched: 10. Germline V gene lookup returns CDR1 SQVTM and CDR2 ANQGSEA. CDR3 nucleotide sequence: TGCAGCGTTGATAGGGCCAGGGGGAGTCAAGCTTTCTTT. It yields the protein CSVDRARGSQAFF.

This clone was seen a handful of times. The genes are TRBV30 and TRBJ1-4; 9 bases are shared with TRBD1. CDR1 GTSNPN and CDR2 SVGIG come from the germline V gene (reference sequence). V lost 5 bases and J lost 8; bases outside the gene matches: 9. The CDR3 runs to 14 residues. CDR3 in DNA: TGTGCCTGGGCCTCCGGGACAGGGTACGAAAAACTGTTTTTT. Translation: CAWASGTGYEKLFF.

This clone has a handful of counts. The CDR3 DNA is TGTGCCAGCAGCTTTATGGGAGGGGTTTACAATGAGCAGTTCTTC. This encodes CASSFMGGVYNEQFF. The gene calls are TRBV7-2 and TRBJ2-1, with 7 bases fitting TRBD2. The J segment lost 4 bases and the V segment lost 3 bases, leaving 6 bases of the junction unmatched. The CDR3 loop spans 15 amino acids. Germline V lookup: CDR1 SGHTA, CDR2 FQGNSA.

In this sample, this clone turned up a few times. The chain links TRBV29-1 to TRBJ1-1; 7 nucleotides line up with TRBD1. Germline CDR1 and CDR2: SQVTM and ANQGSEA. Trimming removed 4 bases from V and 10 bases from J; junction bases left unmatched: 6. This CDR3 spans 11 amino acids. The CDR3 loop is CSVVGTVGAFF. CDR3 sequence (DNA): TGCAGCGTTGTTGGGACAGTCGGAGCTTTCTTT. Using reference TRBV29-1 and TRBJ1-1 for the parts outside the CDR3, the full variable domain is SAVISQKPSRDICQRGTSLTIQCQVDSQVTMMFWYRQQPGQSLTLIATANQGSEATYESGFVIDKFPISRPNLTFSTLTVSNMSPEDSSIYLCSVVGTVGAFFGQGTRLTVV.

The chain is built from TRBV15 and TRBJ2-1; 7 bases line up with TRBD1. V dropped 3 bases and J dropped 0; count of bases not matched to a gene: 2. Germline V gives CDR1 LNHNV, CDR2 YYDKDF (reference sequence). This CDR3 spans 15 amino acids. Written as DNA, the CDR3 is TGTGCCACCAGCAGGGACAGGAGCTCCTACAATGAGCAGTTCTTC. Amino acids: CATSRDRSSYNEQFF.

The chain couples TRBV30 to TRBJ2-1; TRBD1 aligns across 8 bases. Trimming cost V 4 bases and J 11 bases; bases outside gene matches: 7. The CDR3 length is 12 residues. Germline V lookup: CDR1 GTSNPN, CDR2 SVGIG (reference sequence). The CDR3 DNA reads TGTGCCTGGACCCCGACAGGGGTTCAGCAGTTCTTC. It is translated as CAWTPTGVQQFF.

The chain couples TRBV5-1 to TRBJ2-7; 7 nucleotides line up with TRBD1. With V trimmed by 2 bases and J by 3 bases, 8 bases remained unmatched. Germline CDR1 and CDR2: SGHRS and YFSETQ. This CDR3 is built from 15 residues. CDR3 residues: CASSFLTGANYEQYF. In DNA form, the CDR3 reads TGCGCCAGCAGCTTCTTAACAGGGGCTAACTACGAGCAGTACTTC. The whole variable domain, remainder taken from reference TRBV5-1 and TRBJ2-7, is KAGVTQTPRYLIKTRGQQVTLSCSPISGHRSVSWYQQTPGQGLQFLFEYFSETQRNKGNFPGRFSGRQFSNSRSEMNVSTLELGDSALYLCASSFLTGANYEQYFGPGTRLTVT.

This clone was detected only a few times. V gene TRBV7-2 combines with J gene TRBJ2-3, with D maybe TRBD2 (5 bases). Per the germline V gene, CDR1 is SGHTA and CDR2 is FQGNSA. V was trimmed by 1 base and J by 8 bases, leaving 13 bases between them. The CDR3 has 14 amino acids. The CDR3 coding sequence is TGTGCCAGCAGCTTAGTGGCGGGCACGAGTACGCAGTATTTT. This encodes CASSLVAGTSTQYF.

The J gene is TRBJ2-3, the V gene TRBV15, with D possibly matching TRBD2 (5 bases). From germline, CDR1 is LNHNV and CDR2 YYDKDF (reference sequence). Trimming removed 8 bases from V and 5 bases from J, with 11 bases in between. The CDR3 length is 12 residues. CDR3 sequence: CATAVGEDTQYF. The CDR3 DNA is TGTGCCACCGCAGTCGGGGAAGATACGCAGTATTTT. The variable domain in full, completed from reference TRBV15 and TRBJ2-3, reads DAMVIQNPRYQVTQFGKPVTLSCSQTLNHNVMYWYQQKSSQAPKLLFHYYDKDFNNEADTPDNFQSRRPNTSFCFLDIRSPGLGDTAMYLCATAVGEDTQYFGPGTRLTVL.

The chain joins TRBV27 to TRBJ2-5; 10 bases are shared with TRBD2. This CDR3 is built from 15 residues. With 8 bases clipped from V and 3 bases from J, the junction kept 9 bases outside the gene matches. The V gene's germline CDR1 is MNHEY and CDR2 SMNVEV (reference sequence). As DNA, the CDR3 is TGTGCCAGCGGAGGGACTAGCGACAGAAAAGAGACCCAGTACTTC. The encoded protein is CASGGTSDRKETQYF.

The rearrangement uses TRBV6-1 and TRBJ2-5; D is possibly TRBD2 (5 bases). Trimming cost V 8 bases and J 4 bases, with 14 bases left between them. The CDR3 is 13 residues long. Germline CDR1 is MNHNS and CDR2 is SASEGT. The DNA of the CDR3 is TGTGCCAGCGCAGAGGGTCTCCGAGAGACCCAGTACTTC. It yields the protein CASAEGLRETQYF.

The rearrangement joins TRBV7-2 to TRBJ2-1, with D unclear. The CDR3 consists of 12 residues. Trimming stripped 4 bases from V and 3 bases from J, with 4 bases between. CDR1 and CDR2 from the germline V gene are SGHTA and FQGNSA. The CDR3 sequence: CASSSLYNEQFF. The DNA of the CDR3 is TGTGCCAGCAGCTCCCTCTACAATGAGCAGTTCTTC.

As concerns this clone: Other nucleotide sequences in the sample specify the same CDR3. The V gene is TRBV18, the J gene TRBJ2-5; perhaps TRBD2 as D (6 bases). Per germline, CDR1 KGHSH and CDR2 LQKENI. Trimming removed 3 bases from V and 2 bases from J, with 10 bases in between. The CDR3 runs to 14 residues. This chain's CDR3 is CASSPGLTQETQYF. CDR3 in DNA: TGTGCCAGCTCACCGGGACTTACTCAAGAGACCCAGTACTTC.